The 23 T cell receptor beta chains presented below share a single source sample, sequenced in a study of T cells after yellow fever vaccination. TCRdb used MiXCR to reprocess the 5' RACE reads, holding one entry per CDR3 protein. The table shows some 63,000 distinct CDR3 sequences, with 7.4% occurring only once. Sequencing was performed on CD8+ T cells sorted from PBMCs, taken 15 days after the yellow fever booster vaccination. The receptors come from a man aged 25-40 years who received the YFV17D yellow fever vaccine.

Of note for this clonotype: This may stem from a read error, because a much larger clone lies one nucleotide away. The genes are TRBV28 and TRBJ1-5; the match to TRBD1 covers 7 bases. Germline CDR1 reads MDHEN; CDR2 reads SYDVKM. The CDR3 sequence is 14 residues long. CDR3 sequence reads: CASSLIGGGQAQHF. The CDR3 DNA reads as TGTGCCAGCAGTTTAATAGGGGGCGGTCAGGCCCAGCATTTT.

This clonotype showed up many times. V and J are TRBV30 and TRBJ2-1; D gene uncertain. Germline V gene lookup returns CDR1 GTSNPN and CDR2 SVGIG (reference sequence). Trimming pared 2 bases from V and 2 bases from J, leaving 4 bases between. CDR3 length equals 12 residues. In nucleotides, the CDR3 is TGTGCCTGGAGTATAGCCTACAATGAGCAGTTCTTC. As protein: CAWSIAYNEQFF. The full variable domain, rest sourced from reference TRBV30 and TRBJ2-1, is SQTIHQWPATLVQPVGSPLSLECTVEGTSNPNLYWYRQAAGRGLQLLFYSVGIGQISSEVPQNLSASRPQDRQFILSSKKLLLSDSGFYLCAWSIAYNEQFFGPGTRLTVL.

This clonotype was recorded a few times. The chain has TRBV19 and TRBJ1-5; 7 bases match TRBD1. Germline CDR1 is LNHDA and CDR2 is SQIVND (reference sequence). Trimming took 3 bases from V and 6 from J; bases not matched to a gene: 8. The CDR3 loop spans 15 amino acids. For the CDR3, the DNA is TGTGCCAGTAGTATCTCCAGGGGGGTAGGTCAGCCCCAGCATTTT. Translation: CASSISRGVGQPQHF.

The chain uses TRBV25-1 and TRBJ2-1, with 8 bases identical to TRBD2. Per germline, CDR1 MGHDK and CDR2 SYGVNS. The trim removed 6 bases at V and 4 bases at J, leaving 11 bases unmatched. The CDR3 contains 16 residues. CDR3: CASRGLVDTLYNEQFF. The CDR3 nucleotides read TGTGCCAGCAGGGGACTAGTCGATACCCTTTACAATGAGCAGTTCTTC.

This clonotype appeared many times. The chain carries TRBV7-6 and TRBJ2-2; D possibly corresponds to TRBD2 (5 bases). Germline-derived CDR1 and CDR2 are SGHVS and FNYEAQ. Trimming removed 2 bases from V and 0 bases from J, with 10 bases in between. CDR3 length: 16 residues. The chain's CDR3 is CASSLMAGANTGELFF. In DNA, the CDR3 is TGTGCCAGCAGCTTAATGGCGGGCGCGAACACCGGGGAGCTGTTTTTT.

This clonotype showed up many times. The rearrangement uses TRBV7-9 and TRBJ2-5; 10 nucleotides match TRBD2. The CDR3 is 16 residues long. Per germline, CDR1 SEHNR and CDR2 FQNEAQ (reference sequence). Trimming removed 5 bases from V and 5 bases from J; junction bases left unmatched: 11. CDR3 nucleotides: TGTGCCAGCAGCCCTACAGACGGACTAGCGGTCGAGACCCAGTACTTC. This gives the protein CASSPTDGLAVETQYF.

This clonotype was counted at least ten times. The DNA for the CDR3 is TGCAGCGTGATAGCGGGACCAGATACGCAGTATTTT. Its protein is CSVIAGPDTQYF. V usage is TRBV29-1 and J usage is TRBJ2-3; 8 bases line up with TRBD2. Germline CDR1 SQVTM, CDR2 ANQGSEA. The J segment lost 4 bases and the V segment lost 6 bases, leaving 3 bases of the junction unmatched. The CDR3 contains 12 residues.

This clonotype was counted between two and nine times. V and J are TRBV9 and TRBJ2-7; 7 bases map to TRBD2. The trim removed 5 bases at V and 0 bases at J, leaving 5 bases unmatched. Germline assignment: CDR1 SGDLS and CDR2 YYNGEE. The CDR3 is 14 amino acids. CDR3 DNA sequence: TGTGCCAGCAGTCTAGCGGACTTCTCCTACGAGCAGTACTTC. It encodes CASSLADFSYEQYF.

This clonotype has a count of ten or more. The rearrangement uses TRBV4-3 and TRBJ2-7; D is unclear. With 0 bases removed from V and 3 bases from J, the gap between germline ends came to 12 bases. The germline V gene has CDR1 LGHNA and CDR2 YSLEER. The CDR3 has 15 amino acids. The CDR3 region has the DNA TGCGCCAGCAGCCAAGATAATTTGTACAGCTACGAGCAGTACTTC. Its translation: CASSQDNLYSYEQYF.

This clonotype was counted many times. The chain's CDR3 is CSATGLQGMNTEAFF. The CDR3 nucleotides are TGCAGTGCTACGGGTCTACAGGGGATGAACACTGAAGCTTTCTTT. The chain uses TRBV20-1 and TRBJ1-1; 7 nucleotides line up with TRBD1. V dropped 4 bases and J dropped 0; count of bases not matched to a gene: 8. The CDR3 consists of 15 residues. Germline CDR1 DFQATT, CDR2 SNEGSKA (reference sequence).

This clonotype was detected many times. J is TRBJ2-3 and V is TRBV6-6; D unresolved. Germline V gives CDR1 MNHNY, CDR2 SVGAGI (reference sequence). The CDR3 extends over 11 amino acids. V shed 4 bases and J shed 6 bases, with 5 bases lying between them. The CDR3, as DNA: TGTGCCAGCAGTTCGGAGGATACGCAGTATTTT. It codes for CASSSEDTQYF.

Points on this clonotype: This may be a read error: a much more frequent sequence differs by one nucleotide. The genes are TRBV5-5 and TRBJ2-7; possibly TRBD2 for D (5 bases). Trimming pared 0 bases from V and 4 bases from J, leaving 14 bases between. This CDR3 contains 15 residues. Germline lookup yields CDR1 SGHKS and CDR2 YYEKEE (reference sequence). In nucleotides, the CDR3 is TGTGCCAGCAGCTTGGAGTGGGAGACGGGTTACGAGCAGTACTTC. Its translation: CASSLEWETGYEQYF.

This clonotype was detected many times. V is TRBV29-1 and J is TRBJ2-7; D not resolved. CDR3 length equals 11 residues. V lost 5 bases and J 0 bases, leaving 5 bases between the germline ends. CDR1 and CDR2 (germline): SQVTM, ANQGSEA. The CDR3 DNA follows: TGCAGCGTTAAAGCCTCCTACGAGCAGTACTTC. Its protein is CSVKASYEQYF.

This clonotype has ten or more counts. The chain combines TRBV7-8 with TRBJ1-6, with 7 bases identical to TRBD1. The CDR3 is 15 amino acids. V lost 4 bases to trimming and J lost 9 bases; unmatched junction nucleotides: 9. Germline values: CDR1 SGHVS, CDR2 FQNEAQ. As DNA, the CDR3 is TGTGCCAGCAGCTCCCCGACAGGGTCCGTTTCACCCCTCCACTTT. Its translation: CASSSPTGSVSPLHF. Full variable domain (missing parts from reference TRBV7-8 and TRBJ1-6): GAGVSQSPRYKVAKRGQDVALRCDPISGHVSLFWYQQALGQGPEFLTYFQNEAQLDKSGLPSDRFFAERPEGSVSTLKIQRTQQEDSAVYLCASSSPTGSVSPLHFGNGTRLTVT.

This clonotype was observed at least ten times. The CDR3 DNA reads as TGTGCCAGCAGTAGGCAGGACAATCAGCCCCAGCATTTT. Translating gives CASSRQDNQPQHF. This chain uses TRBV27 with TRBJ1-5; D unresolved. Per germline, CDR1 MNHEY and CDR2 SMNVEV (reference sequence). This CDR3 is built from 13 residues. Deletions cut 5 bases from V and 3 bases from J, with 8 bases between.

For this clonotype: A much larger clone lies a single base off, so this may be a read error. The rearrangement links TRBV7-8 to TRBJ2-2; TRBD2 matches at 8 bases. Germline V gene lookup returns CDR1 SGHVS and CDR2 FQNEAQ. The length of the CDR3 is 16 residues. CDR3 protein: CGSSRPLAVNTGELFF. CDR3 nucleotide sequence: TGTGGCAGCAGCCGCCCACTAGCGGTGAACACCGGGGAGCTGTTTTTT. The variable domain in full, completed from reference TRBV7-8 and TRBJ2-2, reads GAGVSQSPRYKVAKRGQDVALRCDPISGHVSLFWYQQALGQGPEFLTYFQNEAQLDKSGLPSDRFFAERPEGSVSTLKIQRTQQEDSAVYLCGSSRPLAVNTGELFFGEGSRLTVL.

This clonotype was observed at least ten times. The chain has TRBV7-6 and TRBJ2-7, with D uncertain. The CDR3 runs to 13 residues. V was trimmed by 3 bases and J by 1 base, leaving 7 bases between them. Germline V gene data show CDR1 as SGHVS and CDR2 as FNYEAQ. CDR3 nucleotide sequence: TGTGCCAGCAGCTTGGACGAGTCCTACGAGCAGTACTTC. It encodes CASSLDESYEQYF.

This clonotype has ten or more counts. The chain has TRBV7-6 and TRBJ2-7, with D maybe TRBD2 (5 bases). This CDR3 comprises 13 residues. Trimming cost V 2 bases and J 3 bases, with 8 bases left between them. Germline CDR1 SGHVS, CDR2 FNYEAQ. This CDR3 reads CASSLTGNYEQYF. The CDR3 DNA is TGTGCCAGCAGCTTAACGGGAAACTACGAGCAGTACTTC.

V usage is TRBV11-2 and J usage is TRBJ2-1; 7 bases are shared with TRBD2. Trimming cost V 5 bases and J 2 bases; bases outside gene matches: 6. CDR1 and CDR2 (germline): SGHAT, FQNNGV. The CDR3 contains 15 residues. The CDR3 sequence is CASSLREVTYNEQFF. Here the CDR3 DNA reads TGTGCCAGCAGCCTACGGGAGGTAACCTACAATGAGCAGTTCTTC. The full variable domain, in which reference TRBV11-2 and TRBJ2-1 provide the parts outside the CDR3, is EAGVAQSPRYKIIEKRQSVAFWCNPISGHATLYWYQQILGQGPKLLIQFQNNGVVDDSQLPKDRFSAERLKGVDSTLKIQPAKLEDSAVYLCASSLREVTYNEQFFGPGTRLTVL.

As to this clonotype: A read error is possible here, since a much larger clone lies one base away. The rearrangement uses TRBV6-9 and TRBJ2-5; D remains ambiguous. Looked up from germline, CDR1 is MNHGY and CDR2 is SVAAGI. This CDR3 spans 8 amino acids. The CDR3 here is CDSHTQYF. The DNA for the CDR3 is TGTGATAGTCACACCCAGTACTTC.

This clonotype was seen only a few times. The chain employs TRBV14 and TRBJ2-7, with a weak D call TRBD2 (5 bases). This CDR3 has 15 residues. Germline V gene lookup returns CDR1 SGHDN and CDR2 FVKESK. Trimming left V 1 base short and J 2 bases short, with 12 bases between. The CDR3 DNA reads as TGTGCCAGCAGCCAAGCCAGCGGCTTAGCCTACGAGCAGTACTTC. Its protein product is CASSQASGLAYEQYF.

This clonotype has a count of ten or more. This chain's CDR3 is CASSDQVETQYF. In DNA, the CDR3 is TGTGCCAGCAGCGACCAAGTAGAGACCCAGTACTTC. The chain couples TRBV9 to TRBJ2-5; D call uncertain. This CDR3 comprises 12 residues. Trimming stripped 3 bases from V and 4 bases from J, with 7 bases between. Looked up from germline, CDR1 is SGDLS and CDR2 is YYNGEE.

This clonotype showed up many times. V and J are TRBV27 and TRBJ1-3; D is uncertain. Germline V CDR1 and CDR2: MNHEY, SMNVEV (reference sequence). The V gene lost 8 bases and the J gene lost 0 bases, with 5 bases spanning the gap. CDR3 length equals 12 residues. The chain's CDR3 is CASRSSGNTIYF. CDR3 nucleotides: TGTGCCAGCCGCAGCTCTGGAAACACCATATATTTT.